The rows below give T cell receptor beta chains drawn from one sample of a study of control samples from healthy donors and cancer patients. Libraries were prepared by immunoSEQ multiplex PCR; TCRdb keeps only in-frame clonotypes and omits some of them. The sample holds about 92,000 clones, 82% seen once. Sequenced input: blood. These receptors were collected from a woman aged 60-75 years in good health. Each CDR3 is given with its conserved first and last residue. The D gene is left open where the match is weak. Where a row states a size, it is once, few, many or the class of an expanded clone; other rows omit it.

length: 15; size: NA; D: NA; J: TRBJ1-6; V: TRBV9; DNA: TGTGCCAGCAGCGTCGCGCAGTTTTATAATTCACCCCTCCACTTT; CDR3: CASSVAQFYNSPLHF
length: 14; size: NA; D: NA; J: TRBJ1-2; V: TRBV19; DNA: TGTGCCAGTAGTACAGGGCTATCTAACTATGGCTACACCTTC; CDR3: CASSTGLSNYGYTF
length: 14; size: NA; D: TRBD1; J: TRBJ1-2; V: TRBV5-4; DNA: TGTGCCAGCAGCTTGAGACAGGGTGGTCAGGGCTACACCTTC; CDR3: CASSLRQGGQGYTF
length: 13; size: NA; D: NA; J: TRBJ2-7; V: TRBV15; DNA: TGTGCCACCAGCAGAGTAGATTCCTACGAGCAGTACTTC; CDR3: CATSRVDSYEQYF
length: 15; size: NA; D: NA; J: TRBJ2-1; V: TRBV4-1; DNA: TGCGCCAGCAGCCCCCCCTTGCGAGAGTACAATGAGCAGTTCTTC; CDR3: CASSPPLREYNEQFF
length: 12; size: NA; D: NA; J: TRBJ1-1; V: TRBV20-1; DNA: TGCAGTGCCAGTGGTGTCGGCGCTGAAGCTTTCTTT; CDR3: CSASGVGAEAFF
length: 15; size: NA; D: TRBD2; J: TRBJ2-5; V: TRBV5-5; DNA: TGTGCCAGCAAGGGACTAGCGGGGTCCCAAGAGACCCAGTACTTC; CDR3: CASKGLAGSQETQYF
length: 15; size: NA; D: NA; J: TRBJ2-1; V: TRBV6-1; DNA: TGTGCCAGCAGTGAAGGGCCCCTAAACTACAATGAGCAGTTCTTC; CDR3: CASSEGPLNYNEQFF
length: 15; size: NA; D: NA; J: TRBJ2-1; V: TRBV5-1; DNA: TGCGCCAGCAGCCGGAGGGCTTTTTCCTACAATGAGCAGTTCTTC; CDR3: CASSRRAFSYNEQFF
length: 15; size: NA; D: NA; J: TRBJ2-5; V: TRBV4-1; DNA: TGCGCCAGCAGCCAAGGGACTACTCTGCAAGAGACCCAGTACTTC; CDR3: CASSQGTTLQETQYF
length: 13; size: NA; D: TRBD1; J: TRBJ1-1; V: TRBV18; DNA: TGTGCCAGCTCACCGACGACAGGGAATGAAGCTTTCTTT; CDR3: CASSPTTGNEAFF
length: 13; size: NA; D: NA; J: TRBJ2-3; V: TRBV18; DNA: TGTGCCAGCTCACCATCGCTAGCGGATACGCAGTATTTT; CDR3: CASSPSLADTQYF
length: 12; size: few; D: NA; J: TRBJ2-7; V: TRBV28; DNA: TGTGCCAGCAGGACAGGGAGGTACGAGCAGTACTTC; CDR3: CASRTGRYEQYF
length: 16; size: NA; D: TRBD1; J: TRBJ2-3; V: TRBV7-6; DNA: TGTGCCAGCAGCCCGCCCGGGACAGGGGTCAGAGATACGCAGTATTTT; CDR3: CASSPPGTGVRDTQYF
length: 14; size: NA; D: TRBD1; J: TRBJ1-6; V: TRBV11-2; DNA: TGTGCCAGCAGCTTACAGGACAGGCCCTCACCCCTCCACTTT; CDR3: CASSLQDRPSPLHF
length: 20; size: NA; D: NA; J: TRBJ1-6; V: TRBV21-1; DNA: TGTGCCAGCAGCAAAGGAGCCCCGGAGTTGGGCGACTCCTATAATTCACCCCTCCACTTT; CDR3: CASSKGAPELGDSYNSPLHF
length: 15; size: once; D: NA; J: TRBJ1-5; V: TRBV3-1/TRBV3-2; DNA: TGTGCCAGCAGCCAAGGGACAATAATGGGTCAGCCCCAGCATTTT; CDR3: CASSQGTIMGQPQHF
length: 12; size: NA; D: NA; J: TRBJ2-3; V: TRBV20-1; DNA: TGCAGTGCTAGTCTTGGCGGAGATACGCAGTATTTT; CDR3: CSASLGGDTQYF
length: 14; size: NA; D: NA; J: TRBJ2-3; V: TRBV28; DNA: TGTGCCAGCAGTTTATGGTCAGGGGAGGATACGCAGTATTTT; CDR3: CASSLWSGEDTQYF
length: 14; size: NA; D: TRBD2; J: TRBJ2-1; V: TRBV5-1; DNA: TGCGCCAGCAGCTTGACTAGCGGCTACAATGAGCAGTTCTTC; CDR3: CASSLTSGYNEQFF
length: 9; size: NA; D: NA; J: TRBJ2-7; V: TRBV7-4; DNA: TGTGCCAGCACATACGAGCAGTACTTC; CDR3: CASTYEQYF
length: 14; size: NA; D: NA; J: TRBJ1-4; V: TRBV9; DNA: TGTGCCAGCAGCGTAGGACAGCTTAATGAAAAACTGTTTTTT; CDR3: CASSVGQLNEKLFF
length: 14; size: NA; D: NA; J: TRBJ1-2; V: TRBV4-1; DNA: TGCGCCAGCAGCCAAGATACAGGGAGGTATGGCTACACCTTC; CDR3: CASSQDTGRYGYTF
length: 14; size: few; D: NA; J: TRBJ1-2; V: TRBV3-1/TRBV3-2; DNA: TGTGCCAGCCGGGCAGGGACGCTGAACTATGGCTACACCTTC; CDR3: CASRAGTLNYGYTF
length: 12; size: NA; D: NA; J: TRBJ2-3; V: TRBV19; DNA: TGTGCCAGTAGTCCTAGAGGGGATACGCAGTATTTT; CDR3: CASSPRGDTQYF
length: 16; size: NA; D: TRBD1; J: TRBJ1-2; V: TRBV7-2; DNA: TGTGCCAGCAGCTTTTATAAAGGGACAGATAATAATGGCTACACCTTC; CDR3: CASSFYKGTDNNGYTF
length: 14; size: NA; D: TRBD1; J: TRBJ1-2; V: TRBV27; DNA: TGTGCCAGCAGTTTGCAGGGGGCCAGGTATGGCTACACCTTC; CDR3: CASSLQGARYGYTF
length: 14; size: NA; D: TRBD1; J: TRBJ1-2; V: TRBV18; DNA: TGTGCCAGCTCACCCGGACAGGGAAACTATGGCTACACCTTC; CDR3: CASSPGQGNYGYTF
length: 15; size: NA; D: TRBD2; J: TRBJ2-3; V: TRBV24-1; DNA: TGTGCCACCAGTGAGGGACTAGCGAACACAGATACGCAGTATTTT; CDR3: CATSEGLANTDTQYF
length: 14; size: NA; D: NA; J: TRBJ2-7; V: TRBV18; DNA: TGTGCCAGCTCACCCGGGACTCGTTCCTACGAGCAGTACTTC; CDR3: CASSPGTRSYEQYF
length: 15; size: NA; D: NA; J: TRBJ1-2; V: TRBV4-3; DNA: TGCGCCAGCAGCCAAGAACAGAGGAGAACGGAAGGCTACACCTTC; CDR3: CASSQEQRRTEGYTF
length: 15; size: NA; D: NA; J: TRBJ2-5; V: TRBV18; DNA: TGTGCCAGCTCACCAACCAGGGCCTCGCAAGAGACCCAGTACTTC; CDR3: CASSPTRASQETQYF
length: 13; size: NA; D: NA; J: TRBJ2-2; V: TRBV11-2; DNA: TGTGCCAGCAGCTCCACAGGTACCGGGGAGCTGTTTTTT; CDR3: CASSSTGTGELFF
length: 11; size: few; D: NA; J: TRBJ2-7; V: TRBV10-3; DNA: TGTGCCATCAGTGGGTCCTACGAGCAGTACTTC; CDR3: CAISGSYEQYF
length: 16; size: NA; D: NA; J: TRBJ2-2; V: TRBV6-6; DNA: TGTGCCAGCACTTCAACAGGACACCGGAACACCGGGGAGCTGTTTTTT; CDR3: CASTSTGHRNTGELFF
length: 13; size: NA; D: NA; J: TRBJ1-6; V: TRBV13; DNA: TGTGCCAGCAGCTTAGGCCGGGAATCACCCCTCCACTTT; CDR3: CASSLGRESPLHF
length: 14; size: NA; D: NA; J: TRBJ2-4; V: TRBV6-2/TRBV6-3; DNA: TGTGCCAGCAGTGACTCACCCGGCAAAAACATTCAGTACTTC; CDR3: CASSDSPGKNIQYF
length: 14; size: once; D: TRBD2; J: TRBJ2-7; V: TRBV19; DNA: TGTGCCAGTAGTAAGGGACTAGCGGTAACCGAGCAGTACTTC; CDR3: CASSKGLAVTEQYF
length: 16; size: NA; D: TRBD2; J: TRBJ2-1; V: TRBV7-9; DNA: TGTGCCAGCACCTCCTGGGTAGCGGGAGCTTCCAATGAGCAGTTCTTC; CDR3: CASTSWVAGASNEQFF
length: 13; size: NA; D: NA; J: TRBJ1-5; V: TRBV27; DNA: TGTGCCAGCAGTTTCTTTAGCAATCAGCCCCAGCATTTT; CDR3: CASSFFSNQPQHF
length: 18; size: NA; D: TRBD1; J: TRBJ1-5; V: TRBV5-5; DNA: TGTGCCAGCAGTCTCGGGACAGGCGAGGCCTTTAGCAATCAGCCCCAGCATTTT; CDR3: CASSLGTGEAFSNQPQHF
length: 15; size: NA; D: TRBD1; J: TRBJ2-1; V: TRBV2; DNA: TGTGCCAGCAGTGCGTCGACAGGGGATGGTAATGAGCAGTTCTTC; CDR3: CASSASTGDGNEQFF
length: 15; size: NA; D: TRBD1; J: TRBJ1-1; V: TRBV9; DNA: TGTGCCAGCAGCCCTCGGACAGGCTGGTCCACTGAAGCTTTCTTT; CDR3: CASSPRTGWSTEAFF
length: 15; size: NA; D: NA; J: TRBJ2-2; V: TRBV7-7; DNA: TGTGCCAGCAGCGCTAATGTGGGGGGTGCCGGGGAGCTGTTTTTT; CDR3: CASSANVGGAGELFF
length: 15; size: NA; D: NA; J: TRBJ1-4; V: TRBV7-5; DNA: TGTGCCAGAAGCTTATTGTTCGGACAGGTTGAAAAACTGTTTTTT; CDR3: CARSLLFGQVEKLFF
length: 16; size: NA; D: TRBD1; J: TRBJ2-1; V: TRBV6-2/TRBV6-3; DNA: TGTGCCAGCAGTTACTCGACAGGACAGGGCGGATATGAGCAGTTCTTC; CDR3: CASSYSTGQGGYEQFF
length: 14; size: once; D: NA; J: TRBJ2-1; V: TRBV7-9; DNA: TGTGCCAGCAGCTTCCGGGCCTTAGACAATGAGCAGTTCTTC; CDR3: CASSFRALDNEQFF
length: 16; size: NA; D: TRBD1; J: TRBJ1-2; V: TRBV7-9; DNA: TGTGCCAGCAGTCCTAGGGGGCCACAGCCCTCTCGGGGCTACACCTTC; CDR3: CASSPRGPQPSRGYTF
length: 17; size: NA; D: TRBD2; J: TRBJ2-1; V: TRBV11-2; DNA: TGTGCCAGCAGCTTAGCCCTCGGACTAGCGGGATGGGATGAGCAGTTCTTC; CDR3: CASSLALGLAGWDEQFF
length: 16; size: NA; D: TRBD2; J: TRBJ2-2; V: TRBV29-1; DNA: TGCAGCGTTAGGTCTAGCGGGAGTTTGAACACCGGGGAGCTGTTTTTT; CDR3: CSVRSSGSLNTGELFF
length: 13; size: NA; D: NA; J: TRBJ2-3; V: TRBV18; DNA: TGTGCCAGCTCACCAACAAGCCTAGATACGCAGTATTTT; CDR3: CASSPTSLDTQYF
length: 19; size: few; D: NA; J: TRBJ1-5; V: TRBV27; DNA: TGTGCCAGCAGTGCTATGGCGGGGACAAGGGCCTCTAGCAATCAGCCCCAGCATTTT; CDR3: CASSAMAGTRASSNQPQHF
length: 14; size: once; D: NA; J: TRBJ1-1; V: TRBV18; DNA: TGTGCCAGCTCACCAATCACTCCCGAGACTGAAGCTTTCTTT; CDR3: CASSPITPETEAFF
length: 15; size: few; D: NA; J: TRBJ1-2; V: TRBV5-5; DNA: TGTGCCAGCAGCTTGGAGGGGGACGCGGTCTATGGCTACACCTTC; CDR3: CASSLEGDAVYGYTF
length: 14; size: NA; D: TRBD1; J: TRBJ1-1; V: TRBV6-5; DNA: TGTGCCAGCAGTTTATTCGGACAGGGGGCTGAAGCTTTCTTT; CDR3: CASSLFGQGAEAFF
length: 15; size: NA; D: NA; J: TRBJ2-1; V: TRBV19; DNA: TGTGCCAGTAGTACGGGACTTACCTCCTACAATGAGCAGTTCTTC; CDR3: CASSTGLTSYNEQFF
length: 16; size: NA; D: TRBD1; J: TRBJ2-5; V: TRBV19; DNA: TGTGCCAGTAGTCAAAACCCGGGACAGGGTAGAGAGACCCAGTACTTC; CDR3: CASSQNPGQGRETQYF
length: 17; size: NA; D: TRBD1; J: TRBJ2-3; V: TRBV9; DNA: TGTGCCAGCAGCCGCTCGACAGGGGACGGGACTGGGGATACGCAGTATTTT; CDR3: CASSRSTGDGTGDTQYF